The table lists the clone carrying this TCR beta chain with many counts. Per germline, CDR1 MDHEN and CDR2 SYDVKM. This CDR3 region has 15 residues. V was pared by 6 bases and J by 4 bases, with 5 bases of the junction left unmatched. The data are from a study of T cells after yellow fever vaccination. TCRdb analysed the 5' RACE reads with MiXCR anew, one entry per CDR3 protein. The table shows 500,000 to 650,000 distinct CDR3 sequences, with about 14% occurring only once. The source was PBMCs, collected on the day of the yellow fever booster vaccination. The TCR originated in a young man who received the YFV17D yellow fever vaccine. The rearrangement joins TRBV28 to TRBJ2-1; 11 bases are shared with TRBD2. CDR3 amino acids: CASRIGTSGYNEQFF. The CDR3 DNA reads as TGTGCCAGCAGGATTGGGACTAGCGGTTACAATGAGCAGTTCTTC.